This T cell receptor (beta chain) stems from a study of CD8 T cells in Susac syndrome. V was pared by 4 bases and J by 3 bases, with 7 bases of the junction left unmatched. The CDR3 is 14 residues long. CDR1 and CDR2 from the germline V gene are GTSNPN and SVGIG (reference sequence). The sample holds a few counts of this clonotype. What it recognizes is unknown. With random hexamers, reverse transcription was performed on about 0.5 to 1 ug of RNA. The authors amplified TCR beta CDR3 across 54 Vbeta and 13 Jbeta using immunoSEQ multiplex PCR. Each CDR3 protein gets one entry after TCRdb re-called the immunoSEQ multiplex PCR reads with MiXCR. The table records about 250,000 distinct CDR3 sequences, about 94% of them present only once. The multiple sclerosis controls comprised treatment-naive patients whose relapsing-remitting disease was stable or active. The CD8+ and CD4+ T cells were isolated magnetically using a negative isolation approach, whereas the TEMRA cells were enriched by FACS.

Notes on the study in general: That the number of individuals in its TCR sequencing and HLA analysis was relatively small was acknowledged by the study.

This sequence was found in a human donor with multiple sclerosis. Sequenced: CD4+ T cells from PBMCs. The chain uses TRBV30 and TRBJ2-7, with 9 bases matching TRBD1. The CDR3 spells CAWTTGTGNYEQYF. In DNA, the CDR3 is TGTGCCTGGACGACCGGGACAGGGAACTACGAGCAGTACTTC.